The following is a T cell receptor beta chain sequence with its context. This record belongs to a study of shared clonotypes between healthy human individuals. The data were produced by immunoSEQ multiplex PCR, yet TCRdb's version contains in-frame clones alone and is incomplete. Here the sample spans a few hundred thousand clones, approximately 65% being singletons. Germline lookup yields CDR1 SGHAT and CDR2 FQNNGV. The V end lost 3 bases, the J end lost 4 bases, and 9 bases lay between the germline ends. CDR3 length equals 14 residues. This TCR was recovered from a man younger than 45 in good health. Sequencing was done on a sample of memory CD4+ T cells sorted from blood. Indicated subset: CD45RA-negative fraction. This chain joins TRBV11-2 and TRBJ1-4; TRBD1 might be the D (5 bases). The CDR3 region has the DNA TGTGCCAGCAGCTTGACAGCCAATAATGAAAAACTGTTTTTT. Its translation is CASSLTANNEKLFF.